These 7 T cell receptor beta chains came from one sample sequenced in a study of T cell changes during pregnancy in multiple sclerosis. Repertoires were generated with immunoSEQ multiplex PCR, while TCRdb's copy carries only in-frame clones and drops some. In the table there are about 69,000 clones, roughly 93% of which are singletons. Sequences were derived from peripheral blood, sampled in the third trimester of pregnancy. All receptors derive from a female donor with multiple sclerosis, enrolled in a pregnancy study.

This chain links TRBV7-2 with TRBJ2-5, with D perhaps TRBD2 (6 bases). The CDR3 runs to 15 residues. V lost 1 base, J lost 1 base, and 10 bases lay in between. The germline V gene encodes CDR1 SGHTA and CDR2 FQGNSA. The CDR3 loop reads CASSLVAGTQETQYF. CDR3 sequence (DNA): TGTGCCAGCAGCTTAGTGGCGGGGACCCAAGAGACCCAGTACTTC.

The chain carries TRBV12-5 and TRBJ1-4, with D possibly being TRBD1 (5 bases). The V gene lost 1 base and the J gene lost 4 bases, with 7 bases spanning the gap. Germline V gives CDR1 LGHNT, CDR2 FRNRAP. The CDR3 runs to 14 residues. CDR3 sequence (DNA): TGTGCTAGTGGTTTGGGACAGAGTAATGAAAAACTGTTTTTT. It specifies CASGLGQSNEKLFF. The whole variable domain, remainder taken from reference TRBV12-5 and TRBJ1-4, is DARVTQTPRHKVTEMGQEVTMRCQPILGHNTVFWYRQTMMQGLELLAYFRNRAPLDDSGMPKDRFSAEMPDATLATLKIQPSEPRDSAVYFCASGLGQSNEKLFFGSGTQLSVL.

The chain joins TRBV11-2 to TRBJ1-6, with D tentatively TRBD1 (5 bases). This CDR3 is built from 13 residues. V was shortened by 1 base and J by 12 bases, with 10 bases between the two germline ends. Germline lookup yields CDR1 SGHAT and CDR2 FQNNGV. This CDR3 is CASSLGTQLPLHF. CDR3 nucleotide sequence: TGTGCCAGCAGCTTAGGGACACAATTACCCCTCCACTTT. Supplemented by reference TRBV11-2 and TRBJ1-6, the full variable domain reads EAGVAQSPRYKIIEKRQSVAFWCNPISGHATLYWYQQILGQGPKLLIQFQNNGVVDDSQLPKDRFSAERLKGVDSTLKIQPAKLEDSAVYLCASSLGTQLPLHFGNGTRLTVT.

Written as DNA, the CDR3 is TGCAGCGTGGGGCGCGTCTCAACCCTAGGTGAAGCTTTCTTT. Encoded protein: CSVGRVSTLGEAFF. This rearrangement joins TRBV29-1 to TRBJ1-1, with a tentative D call TRBD1 (5 bases). Trimming took 6 bases from V and 7 from J, leaving 21 bases between them. From germline, CDR1 is SQVTM and CDR2 ANQGSEA. The CDR3 is 14 amino acids.

This rearrangement joins TRBV7-9 to TRBJ2-3; D might be TRBD1 (6 bases). Trimming stripped 5 bases from V and 3 bases from J, with 21 bases between. The V gene's germline CDR1 is SEHNR and CDR2 FQNEAQ (reference sequence). The CDR3 contains 17 residues. In nucleotides, the CDR3 is TGTGCCAGCAGCCGTTGGGCAGGGGAGATTGGAACAGATACGCAGTATTTT. It is translated as CASSRWAGEIGTDTQYF.

This chain's CDR3 is CASSFGGGETQYF. In DNA form, the CDR3 reads TGTGCCAGCAGCTTCGGGGGAGGGGAGACCCAGTACTTC. This rearrangement joins TRBV7-3 to TRBJ2-5; 7 bases line up with TRBD2. V trimming: 3 bases; J trimming: 5 bases; junction bases outside the gene matches: 3. This CDR3 contains 13 residues. The V gene's germline CDR1 is SGHTA and CDR2 FQGTGA.

V usage is TRBV5-1 and J usage is TRBJ2-3; D gene uncertain. This CDR3 has 13 residues. The V end was cut by 0 bases, the J end by 5 bases, with 7 bases between. Looked up from germline, CDR1 is SGHRS and CDR2 is YFSETQ. The CDR3 loop is CASSLAGLDTQYF. In DNA form, the CDR3 reads TGCGCCAGCAGCTTGGCCGGGTTAGATACGCAGTATTTT. The complete variable domain, with remaining parts taken from reference TRBV5-1 and TRBJ2-3, reads KAGVTQTPRYLIKTRGQQVTLSCSPISGHRSVSWYQQTPGQGLQFLFEYFSETQRNKGNFPGRFSGRQFSNSRSEMNVSTLELGDSALYLCASSLAGLDTQYFGPGTRLTVL.